One sample yielded the 24 T cell receptor beta chains listed below, sequenced in a study of T cells in Graves' hyperthyroidism and ophthalmopathy. The source material, RNA transcripts, was used to amplify TCR beta CDR3 regions. RT-PCR in the first round (using the HTBI primer set) targeted the TCR CDR3. Each CDR3 protein is one row after TCRdb ran MiXCR on the multiplex PCR reads. Of 560,000 or so distinct CDR3 sequences in the sample, about 20% were seen once. Specimen: blood. Receptor source: a man in his forties or fifties with Graves' ophthalmopathy.

There are many counts of this clonotype. This chain connects TRBV7-2 to TRBJ2-1; D remains unclear. The CDR3 extends over 15 amino acids. Germline CDR1 and CDR2: SGHTA and FQGNSA. The ends were cut back, 5 bases at V and 3 bases at J, with 14 bases in the middle. This CDR3 is CASSPGNLGYNEQFF. DNA for the CDR3: TGTGCCAGCAGCCCGGGCAACCTAGGCTACAATGAGCAGTTCTTC.

J is TRBJ2-7 and V is TRBV9, with 12 bases aligning to TRBD1. V shed 3 bases, J shed 6 bases, and the junction held 7 bases outside the gene matches. The CDR3 runs 15 residues. Germline V gene data show CDR1 as SGDLS and CDR2 as YYNGEE. The chain's CDR3 is CASSAGDRGLTEQYF. The CDR3 coding sequence is TGTGCCAGCAGCGCTGGGGACAGGGGGCTGACCGAGCAGTACTTC.

The gene calls are TRBV19 and TRBJ2-7; no firm D call. Trimming shortened V by 3 bases and J by 6 bases, and 9 bases separated the two germline ends. The CDR3 is 12 residues long. Germline V lookup: CDR1 LNHDA, CDR2 SQIVND (reference sequence). CDR3 DNA sequence: TGTGCCAGTAGTATGTGGCATGCCGAGCAGTACTTC. It codes for CASSMWHAEQYF.

Of note for this clonotype: One base away lies a much larger clone, so this may be a sequencing read error. The chain employs TRBV11-3 and TRBJ2-7; no clear D gene. This CDR3 has 12 amino acids. The germline gives CDR1 SGHNT, CDR2 YENEEA. The CDR3 nucleotides read TGTACCAGCAGCTCCAATTCCAACGAGCAGTACTTC. It is translated as CTSSSNSNEQYF.

The table lists this clonotype with a few counts. This is likely a read error, given that the CDR3 carries no conserved phenylalanine or tryptophan at its end. The chain recombines TRBV5-1 with TRBJ2-3, with a weak D call TRBD2 (5 bases). This CDR3 has 16 residues. CDR1 SGHRS and CDR2 YFSETQ come from the germline V gene. V gave up 1 base and J gave up 1 base, with 13 bases separating them. CDR3 nucleotide sequence: TGCGCCAGCAGCTTGTTAGAGGGTGTCGGCACAGATACGCAGTATGTT. This translates into CASSLLEGVGTDTQYV.

This clonotype was counted ten times or more. V usage is TRBV11-2 and J usage is TRBJ2-3; D is unresolved. V shed 2 bases and J shed 7 bases, with 16 bases lying between them. The CDR3 covers 15 residues. The germline V gene encodes CDR1 SGHAT and CDR2 FQNNGV. The CDR3 nucleotides are TGTGCCAGCAGCTTAAGGCTGTCCCCCGAGAATACGCAGTATTTT. Protein sequence: CASSLRLSPENTQYF. The full variable domain, completed using reference TRBV11-2 and TRBJ2-3, is EAGVAQSPRYKIIEKRQSVAFWCNPISGHATLYWYQQILGQGPKLLIQFQNNGVVDDSQLPKDRFSAERLKGVDSTLKIQPAKLEDSAVYLCASSLRLSPENTQYFGPGTRLTVL.

CDR3 sequence: CASSQESSGVYEQYF. As DNA, the CDR3 is TGCGCCAGCAGCCAAGAGTCTAGCGGAGTTTACGAGCAGTACTTC. This chain joins TRBV4-3 and TRBJ2-7, with TRBD2 identical over 7 bases. V lost 0 bases to trimming and J lost 4 bases; unmatched junction nucleotides: 6. CDR1 and CDR2 from the germline V gene are LGHNA and YSLEER. The CDR3 runs 15 residues.

About this clonotype itself: A junction boundary mismatches the germline segment, possibly from a read error. The chain uses TRBV5-1 and TRBJ1-1; 8 positions agree with TRBD1. This CDR3 comprises 14 residues. Germline assignment: CDR1 SGHRS and CDR2 YFSETQ. The CDR3 bases are TGTGCCAGCAACCTAGACAGGGGAATTAATGAAGCTTTCTTT. Protein: CASNLDRGINEAFF.

The rearrangement links TRBV27 to TRBJ2-7; D is perhaps TRBD1 or TRBD2 (5 bases each). This CDR3 comprises 15 residues. V shed 4 bases and J shed 3 bases, with 16 bases lying between them. Per germline, CDR1 MNHEY and CDR2 SMNVEV (reference sequence). CDR3 in DNA: TGTGCCAGCAGTTCCGGGGTTCAGGGCGGCTACGAGCAGTACTTC. The encoded protein is CASSSGVQGGYEQYF.

The chain joins TRBV10-3 to TRBJ2-5; 7 bases align to TRBD2. The CDR3 covers 14 residues. With 5 bases clipped from V and 4 bases from J, the junction kept 7 bases outside the gene matches. Germline-derived CDR1 and CDR2 are ENHRY and SYGVKD. CDR3 DNA: TGTGCCATCAGTAGGCAGACGGGGGGAGAGACCCAGTACTTC. Amino acid sequence: CAISRQTGGETQYF.

In its sample, this clonotype was seen many times. The rearrangement joins TRBV20-1 to TRBJ2-1; D perhaps matches TRBD2 (7 bases). Germline-derived CDR1 and CDR2 are DFQATT and SNEGSKA (reference sequence). The germline V and J ends were trimmed by 0 bases and 7 bases, with 16 bases remaining between them. The CDR3 length is 15 residues. The CDR3 DNA sequence: TGCAGTGCTAGAGACCTGGGGGCTAGCGGTAATGAGCAGTTCTTC. This codes for CSARDLGASGNEQFF.

The chain employs TRBV12-3 or TRBV12-4 and TRBJ2-5, with D uncertain. The CDR3 consists of 14 residues. With 1 base removed from V and 4 bases from J, the gap between germline ends came to 10 bases. CDR3 in DNA: TGTGCCAGCAGTTTAGGTCCAGGCGGAGAGACCCAGTACTTC. Encoded protein: CASSLGPGGETQYF.

This clonotype has a count of ten or more. This sequence joins TRBV28 and TRBJ2-7; possible D gene TRBD2, 6 bases. The V end was cut by 8 bases, the J end by 0 bases, with 17 bases between. The CDR3 is 15 amino acids. CDR1 is MDHEN and CDR2 is SYDVKM in the germline V gene. The CDR3 region has the DNA TGTGCCAGCTCGCGGCCAGGGCGGGACTCCTACGAGCAGTACTTC. It specifies CASSRPGRDSYEQYF.

This clonotype was seen only a few times. The chain recombines TRBV20-1 with TRBJ2-3; 15 bases are shared with TRBD2. Germline loops: CDR1 DFQATT, CDR2 SNEGSKA (reference sequence). The V gene end was trimmed by 5 bases and the J gene end by 4 bases; junction bases not matched to a gene: 7. This CDR3 contains 16 residues. CDR3 region: CSAEEGLAGGADTQYF. The CDR3 nucleotides read TGCAGTGCTGAGGAAGGACTAGCGGGAGGGGCAGATACGCAGTATTTT.

In DNA, the CDR3 is TGTGCCAGCAGTTACAGGGGACAAAGCTCCTACAATGAGCAGTTCTTC. This sequence encodes CASSYRGQSSYNEQFF. V gene TRBV6-5 combines with J gene TRBJ2-1, with D tentatively TRBD1 (6 bases). The germline V gene has CDR1 MNHEY and CDR2 SVGAGI. The CDR3 covers 16 residues. Trimming shortened V by 2 bases and J by 0 bases, and 11 bases separated the two germline ends.

J is TRBJ2-3 and V is TRBV28; possible D gene TRBD2, 7 bases. The CDR3 runs to 16 residues. V was cut by 4 bases and J by 3 bases, with 17 bases left in between. The germline CDR1 and CDR2 sequences are MDHEN and SYDVKM. The CDR3 DNA reads TGTGCCAGCAGTTCCGCGTCGGGGGGCAGGACAGATACGCAGTATTTT. Protein: CASSSASGGRTDTQYF.

The gene calls are TRBV18 and TRBJ2-2; 7 nucleotides match TRBD1. V lost 5 bases to trimming and J lost 4 bases; unmatched junction nucleotides: 10. This CDR3 has 16 amino acids. Germline V CDR1 and CDR2: KGHSH, LQKENI. The CDR3 bases are TGTGCCAGCTCAACCGAGACAGGGTCCGTCACCGGGGAGCTGTTTTTT. Residues: CASSTETGSVTGELFF.

This clonotype was seen only a few times. This chain connects TRBV7-6 to TRBJ2-5, with 8 nucleotides matching TRBD2. V was pared by 5 bases and J by 5 bases, with 4 bases of the junction left unmatched. CDR3 length: 13 residues. Germline CDR1 SGHVS, CDR2 FNYEAQ. The CDR3 DNA is TGTGCCAGCAGCCGCGGGGGGCTGGAGACCCAGTACTTC. As protein: CASSRGGLETQYF.

The chain employs TRBV18 and TRBJ2-5; 7 positions agree with TRBD2. CDR1 KGHSH and CDR2 LQKENI come from the germline V gene. The ends lost 3 bases at V and 3 bases at J; junction bases unmatched: 4. CDR3 length: 14 residues. The CDR3 reads CASSPPGGEETQYF. CDR3 nucleotides: TGTGCCAGCTCACCGCCGGGAGGAGAAGAGACCCAGTACTTC.

The chain is built from TRBV24-1 and TRBJ2-4; possibly TRBD1 for D (5 bases). CDR3 length: 13 residues. V gave up 2 bases and J gave up 6 bases, with 7 bases separating them. Germline CDR1 KGHDR, CDR2 SFDVKD. This chain's CDR3 is CATSDSDTNIQYF. The CDR3 DNA follows: TGTGCCACCAGTGATTCGGACACAAACATTCAGTACTTC.

This clonotype was seen many times. The CDR3 spells CSAHNPLKGQRISTDTQYF. The CDR3 DNA reads as TGCAGTGCTCATAATCCCTTAAAAGGACAGCGAATTAGCACAGATACGCAGTATTTT. The chain is built from TRBV20-1 and TRBJ2-3; D is perhaps TRBD1 (6 bases). Germline CDR1 is DFQATT and CDR2 is SNEGSKA (reference sequence). This CDR3 is 19 amino acids long. V was cut by 5 bases and J by 0 bases, with 27 bases left in between.

This clonotype was picked up a small number of times. The chain couples TRBV12-3 or TRBV12-4 to TRBJ1-5, with D perhaps TRBD1 (6 bases). This CDR3 contains 16 residues. V was shortened by 1 base and J by 4 bases, with 14 bases between the two germline ends. CDR3 sequence: CASSLGEGGNNQPQHF. Written as DNA, the CDR3 is TGTGCCAGCAGTTTAGGGGAGGGGGGAAATAATCAGCCCCAGCATTTT.

This clonotype was counted between two and nine times. The J gene is TRBJ2-7, the V gene TRBV19; perhaps TRBD2 as D (5 bases). The CDR3 consists of 14 residues. The V end was cut by 6 bases, the J end by 1 base, with 13 bases between. Germline V gene sequence: CDR1 LNHDA, CDR2 SQIVND (reference sequence). Here the CDR3 DNA reads TGTGCCAGTAGCCCAGAGGGCAGGTCCTACGAGCAGTACTTC. It is translated as CASSPEGRSYEQYF.

This clonotype has only a few counts. The chain employs TRBV27 and TRBJ2-1, with D tentatively TRBD1 or TRBD2 (5 bases each). CDR1 is MNHEY, CDR2 SMNVEV, per germline (reference sequence). This CDR3 comprises 12 residues. The V end lost 2 bases, the J end lost 9 bases, and 8 bases lay between the germline ends. CDR3 nucleotides: TGTGCCAGCAGTTTAATCGGGACTGAGCAGTTCTTC. Its translation: CASSLIGTEQFF.